The clone carrying this T cell receptor (beta chain) has only a few counts. Antigen specificity is unknown. TCRdb itself ran the 5' RACE reads through MiXCR, one entry per CDR3 protein. The table shows roughly 200,000 distinct CDR3 sequences, with roughly 17% occurring only once. The data are from a study of T-cell memory formation after mild COVID-19. Study-wide findings and caveats: Among clones peaking at day 37 in the second wave, SARS-CoV-2 specificity remained unconfirmed.

The V and J ends lost 3 bases and 9 bases, in that order; junction bases with no gene match: 4. This CDR3 is built from 14 residues. The V and J genes are TRBV12-3 or TRBV12-4 and TRBJ2-1; 11 bases line up with TRBD2. What was sequenced was PBMCs or a T cell subset sorted from them (not recorded which). The clonotype was recovered from an adult woman who had mild COVID-19 (a few samples of this study predate the infection). Cell type and time point are not known. The CDR3 coding sequence is TGTGCCAGCAGTTTTAGCGGGAGGGGTGTTGAGCAGTTCTTC. It is translated as CASSFSGRGVEQFF.